This T cell receptor beta chain was retrieved from a study of cytomegalovirus exposure and HLA in healthy donors. Whole-study findings and limits: In an earlier analysis, productive rearrangement rates for most beta V segments clustered near 87% or 30%.

PCR amplification relied on 60 Vbeta primers (plus 13 Jbeta primers). In the original workflow: Unique TCR beta chains numbered roughly 80 million in a later analysis, with 10 million to 14 million shared. Clones were sequenced by immunoSEQ multiplex PCR, and TCRdb holds only the in-frame ones, with some missing. For V, J and clone size, that table is used; D and trimming come from the DNA. The table shows 150,000 to 200,000 clones, with approximately 84% occurring only once. With 0 bases removed from V and 2 bases from J, the gap between germline ends came to 4 bases. The CDR3 spans 13 residues. Germline assignment: CDR1 MNHEY and CDR2 SVGAGI. As regards this clone: Its specificity is unknown.

The source is a male donor in good health and CMV-seropositive. V and J are TRBV6-5 and TRBJ2-5; D remains ambiguous. The sample consisted of PBMCs. For the CDR3, the DNA is TGTGCCAGCAGTTACTCGACACAAGAGACCCAGTACTTC. Its translation: CASSYSTQETQYF.